This T cell receptor (beta chain) derives from a study of blood T cell repertoires in COVID-19. Turning to the study itself: Some COVID-19 samples were acute and others convalescent; all came from the United States, Italy and Spain. PBMCs, B-cell-depleted T cells, or T cells provided the cDNA or gDNA that made up the material.

Original data processing: Quantification of nucleated cells was approximated via reference gene primer amplification. Assay used: immunoSEQ multiplex PCR; TCRdb lists only in-frame clones, some missing. D and trimming come from the DNA, and the V and J calls and clone size come from that table. The table has 35,000 to 50,000 clones, about 85% seen once; the top ten hold 12% to 15%. From germline, CDR1 is LNHDA and CDR2 SQIVND (reference sequence). The CDR3 has 17 residues. The V end was cut by 1 base, the J end by 10 bases, with 23 bases between. The origin of this receptor is a human donor in a cohort sampled during active COVID-19. The sample taken for sequencing was peripheral blood. The chain recombines TRBV19 with TRBJ2-1; the D gene is possibly TRBD2 (6 bases). CDR3 protein: CASSIGYRDLLGREQFF. Here the CDR3 DNA reads TGTGCCAGTAGTATAGGGTACCGGGACTTATTGGGCAGGGAGCAGTTCTTC.